The T cell receptor beta chain under discussion was sequenced for a study of OX40 agonist ivuxolimab in advanced cancers. Looked up from germline, CDR1 is GTSNPN and CDR2 is SVGIG (reference sequence). The CDR3 sequence is 14 residues long. V shed 3 bases and J shed 6 bases, with 12 bases lying between them. Data came from immunoSEQ multiplex PCR; TCRdb stores just in-frame clones and leaves some out. Here the sample spans tens of thousands of clones, around 85% being singletons. V usage is TRBV30 and J usage is TRBJ1-6; D gene uncertain. The sequences come from CD4+ or CD8+ T cells sorted from blood, collected in a trial of the OX40 agonist ivuxolimab. This TCR derives from an adult with an advanced solid tumor such as melanoma, head and neck, liver or kidney cancer. CDR3 protein: CAWSALPINSPLHF. CDR3 DNA sequence: TGTGCCTGGAGCGCTCTCCCGATTAATTCACCCCTCCACTTT.